Listed below are T cell receptor beta chains from one sample, sequenced in a study of spatial heterogeneity in lung cancer. TCRdb passed the 5' RACE reads through MiXCR, listing each CDR3 protein once. The sample lists 35,000 to 55,000 distinct CDR3 sequences; about 23% were seen once. Sequences were derived from PBMCs, sampled at follow-up. Source of these receptors: a female donor with early-stage non-small cell lung cancer. Each CDR3 is given with its conserved first and last residue. Each record gives: D gene, clone size, J gene, V gene, CDR3 DNA, CDR3 protein. The D gene is left open where the match is weak. For some rows the clone size is stated as once, few or many, or as a class when expanded; others skip it.

D: NA
size: many
J: TRBJ2-3
V: TRBV3-1
DNA: TGTGCCAGCAGCCAAGAATACCATGCGCAGTATTTT
CDR3: CASSQEYHAQYF

D: TRBD1
size: many
J: TRBJ1-2
V: TRBV28
DNA: TGTGCCAGCAGTTTACCCGGGACAGGGGGGATTGGCTACACCTTC
CDR3: CASSLPGTGGIGYTF

D: NA
size: few
J: TRBJ2-3
V: TRBV10-3
DNA: TGTGCCATCAGTGACCCCATTAGGGGGTCGTTCCGACCAGATACGCAGTATTTT
CDR3: CAISDPIRGSFRPDTQYF

D: TRBD1
size: medium-sized
J: TRBJ1-2
V: TRBV29-1
DNA: TGCAGCGTTGTTCGACAGGGTTACTATGGCTACACCTTC
CDR3: CSVVRQGYYGYTF

D: NA
size: few
J: TRBJ2-2
V: TRBV7-6
DNA: TGTGCCAGCAGCTTAGAAGGGGAGCTGTTTTTT
CDR3: CASSLEGELFF

D: NA
size: many
J: TRBJ1-2
V: TRBV12-3/TRBV12-4
DNA: TGTGCCAGCAGTTTAGCTTACAGGGCTAACTATGGCTACACCTTC
CDR3: CASSLAYRANYGYTF

D: NA
size: few
J: TRBJ2-5
V: TRBV5-4
DNA: TGTGCCAGCAGCTTGCCAGAGGGGACAGAGACCCAGTACTTC
CDR3: CASSLPEGTETQYF

D: NA
size: NA
J: TRBJ2-5
V: TRBV28
DNA: TGTGCCAGCAAATCCCCCGGGGACCAAGAGACCCAGTACTTC
CDR3: CASKSPGDQETQYF

D: NA
size: few
J: TRBJ2-1
V: TRBV18
DNA: TGTGCCAGCTCACTTGTGAGTGGATCCTACAATGAGCAGTTCTTC
CDR3: CASSLVSGSYNEQFF

D: NA
size: many
J: TRBJ2-3
V: TRBV20-1
DNA: TGCAGTGCTCACCTAGGGGGGCCCACAGATACGCAGTATTTT
CDR3: CSAHLGGPTDTQYF

D: TRBD1
size: NA
J: TRBJ1-2
V: TRBV25-1
DNA: TGTGCCAGCAGCCCGGGACCGGGACAGGGGTCTTTTTACTATGGCTACACCTTC
CDR3: CASSPGPGQGSFYYGYTF

D: TRBD2
size: few
J: TRBJ2-1
V: TRBV6-6
DNA: TGTGCCAGCAGCCCCACTCGCGGGAGGAAGGGTGAGCAGTTCTTC
CDR3: CASSPTRGRKGEQFF

D: NA
size: few
J: TRBJ2-3
V: TRBV5-1
DNA: TGCGCCAGCAGCTTGAGGACGAGCACAGATACGCAGTATTTT
CDR3: CASSLRTSTDTQYF

D: NA
size: NA
J: TRBJ1-1
V: TRBV20-1
DNA: TGCAGTGCTAGATTATCGCAGGGGCACACTGAAGCTTTCTTT
CDR3: CSARLSQGHTEAFF

D: TRBD2
size: few
J: TRBJ2-7
V: TRBV27
DNA: TGTGCCAGCAATTCACTAGCGGGAGGCTCCAGGAACGAGCAGTACTTC
CDR3: CASNSLAGGSRNEQYF

D: NA
size: many
J: TRBJ2-5
V: TRBV29-1
DNA: TGCAGCGTTGGTAGCGGCGGGACCCAGTACTTC
CDR3: CSVGSGGTQYF

D: NA
size: many
J: TRBJ2-1
V: TRBV2
DNA: TGTGCCAGCCTAGGACTGGGCGATGAGCAGTTCTTC
CDR3: CASLGLGDEQFF

D: NA
size: NA
J: TRBJ2-3
V: TRBV11-2
DNA: TGTGCCAGCAGCCCCTGGTCGGCTAGCCGAAGCACAGATACGCAGTATTTT
CDR3: CASSPWSASRSTDTQYF

D: NA
size: medium-sized
J: TRBJ2-7
V: TRBV11-2
DNA: TGTGCCAGCAGCTTTATTTGGGGGAGGCGGGACGAGCAGTACTTC
CDR3: CASSFIWGRRDEQYF

D: TRBD2
size: NA
J: TRBJ2-1
V: TRBV25-1
DNA: TGTGCCAGCAGTGCGGGAGGCCCGGGGGTTGAGTTCTTC
CDR3: CASSAGGPGVEFF

D: TRBD2
size: many
J: TRBJ2-5
V: TRBV5-1
DNA: TGCGCCAGCAGCTTGGAGGCTAGCGGGGCCGTGGAGACCCAGTACTTC
CDR3: CASSLEASGAVETQYF

D: NA
size: NA
J: TRBJ2-3
V: TRBV7-2
DNA: TGTGCCAGCAGCTTAGGGGTTGGGCCCACAGATACGCAGTATTTT
CDR3: CASSLGVGPTDTQYF

D: NA
size: NA
J: TRBJ1-2
V: TRBV5-1
DNA: TGCGCCAGCAGCTCTTCGGACAGCCATGCAACCTATGGCTACACCTTC
CDR3: CASSSSDSHATYGYTF

D: NA
size: NA
J: TRBJ1-5
V: TRBV20-1
DNA: TGCAGTGCTAGAGATCCGAACAGGGTTAATCAGCCCCAGCATTTT
CDR3: CSARDPNRVNQPQHF